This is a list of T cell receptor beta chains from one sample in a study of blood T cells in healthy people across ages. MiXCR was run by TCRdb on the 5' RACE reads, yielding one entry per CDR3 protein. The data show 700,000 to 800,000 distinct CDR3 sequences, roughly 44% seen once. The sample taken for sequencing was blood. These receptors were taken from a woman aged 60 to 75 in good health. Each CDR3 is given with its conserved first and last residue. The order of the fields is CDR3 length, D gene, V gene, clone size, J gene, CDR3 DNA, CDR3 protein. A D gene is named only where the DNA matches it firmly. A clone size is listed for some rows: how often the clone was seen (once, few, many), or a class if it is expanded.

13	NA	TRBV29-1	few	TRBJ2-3	TGCAGCGCCCAAAGGGGGAACACAGATACGCAGTATTTT	CSAQRGNTDTQYF
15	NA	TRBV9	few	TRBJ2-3	TGTGCCAGCAGCGTAGGGGGCCAACAAACAGATACGCAGTATTTT	CASSVGGQQTDTQYF
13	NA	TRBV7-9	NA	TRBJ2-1	TGTGCCAGCAGCTTCGGACAGCGTGATGAGCAGTTCTTC	CASSFGQRDEQFF
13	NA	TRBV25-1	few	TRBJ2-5	TGTGCCAGCAGTGTCCCCCCCCAAGAGACCCAGTACTTC	CASSVPPQETQYF
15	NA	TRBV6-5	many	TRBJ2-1	TGTGCCAGCAGTTACTCCCCGGGAGAAGGGTATGAGCAGTTCTTC	CASSYSPGEGYEQFF
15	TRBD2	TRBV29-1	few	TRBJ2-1	TGCAGCGTTGCCCCGTCAAGCGGGGATTACAATGAGCAGTTCTTC	CSVAPSSGDYNEQFF
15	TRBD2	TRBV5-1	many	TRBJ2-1	TGCGCCAGCAGCCCTATCTCTAGCGGGAGTGATGAGCAGTTCTTC	CASSPISSGSDEQFF
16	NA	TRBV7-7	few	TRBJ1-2	TGTGCTAGCAGCTTAGAAGGCAGGGGCTCGGGCTATGGCTACACCTTC	CASSLEGRGSGYGYTF
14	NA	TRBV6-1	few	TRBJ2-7	TGTGCCAGCAGTGAAGTAGAAGGAGGTTGGGAGCAGTACTTC	CASSEVEGGWEQYF
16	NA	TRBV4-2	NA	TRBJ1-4	TGTGCCAGCAGCCATTTGTCCGGGACGGGGAATGAAAAACTGTTTTTT	CASSHLSGTGNEKLFF
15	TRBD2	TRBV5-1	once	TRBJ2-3	TGCGCCAGCAGGGGGACTAGCGGGCACACAGATACGCAGTATTTT	CASRGTSGHTDTQYF
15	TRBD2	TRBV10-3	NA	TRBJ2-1	TGTGCCATCAGTGGGACTAGCGGGGGTAACAATGAGCAGTTCTTC	CAISGTSGGNNEQFF
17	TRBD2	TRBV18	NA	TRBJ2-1	TGTGCCAGCTCTCAAAGTTCGGGACTAGCGTCCTACAATGAGCAGTTCTTC	CASSQSSGLASYNEQFF
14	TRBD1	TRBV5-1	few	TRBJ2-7	TGCGCCAGCCGGGGGCCGGGACAGGTGTACGAGCAGTACTTC	CASRGPGQVYEQYF
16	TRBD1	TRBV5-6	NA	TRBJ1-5	TGTGCCAGCAGCTTAGGAGGGGGCCTTAAGAATCAGCCCCAGCATTTT	CASSLGGGLKNQPQHF
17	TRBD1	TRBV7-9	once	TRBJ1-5	TGTGCCAGCAGCTTAGGCTCCCTACAGGGGGGGGATCAGCCCCAGCATTTT	CASSLGSLQGGDQPQHF
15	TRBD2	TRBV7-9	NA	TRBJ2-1	TGTGCCAGCAGTCGAAAAGCCACACTAGCGTCTGAGCAGTTCTTC	CASSRKATLASEQFF
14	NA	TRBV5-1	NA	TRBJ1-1	TGCGCCAGCAGCTTGGGGCGGATTAACACTGAAGCTTTCTTT	CASSLGRINTEAFF
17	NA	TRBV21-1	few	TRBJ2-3	TGTGCCAGCAGCAAAGGCGAGGGGATGACGCTCACAGATACGCAGTATTTT	CASSKGEGMTLTDTQYF
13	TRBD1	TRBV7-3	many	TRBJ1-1	TGTGCCAGCAGCTCCGGACAGGGCACTGAAGCTTTCTTT	CASSSGQGTEAFF
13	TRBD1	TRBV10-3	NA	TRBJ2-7	TGTGCCATCAGTGTACAGGGGGCGCATCGGCAGTACTTC	CAISVQGAHRQYF
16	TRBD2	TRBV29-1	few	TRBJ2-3	TGCAGCGTTGAAGATATCGCTAGCGGAGGGACAGATACGCAGTATTTT	CSVEDIASGGTDTQYF
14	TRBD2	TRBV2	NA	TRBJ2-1	TGTGCCAGCAGTGAGACTAGCGGGCGAAAGGAGCAGTTCTTC	CASSETSGRKEQFF
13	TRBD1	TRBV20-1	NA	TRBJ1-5	TGCAGTCAACTTCAGGGGGAAGGTCAGCCCCAGCATTTT	CSQLQGEGQPQHF
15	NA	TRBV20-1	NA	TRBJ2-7	TGCAGTGCTAGTGACCGGGACGGGGGTTTTGGCGAGCAGTACTTC	CSASDRDGGFGEQYF
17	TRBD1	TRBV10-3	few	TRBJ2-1	TGTGCCATCAGTGAGTTCGGATCCGGGACAGACTACAATGAGCAGTTCTTC	CAISEFGSGTDYNEQFF
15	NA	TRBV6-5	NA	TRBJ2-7	TGTGCCACCCTCCGGAGGGCTAGCTCCTACAATGAGCAGTACTTC	CATLRRASSYNEQYF
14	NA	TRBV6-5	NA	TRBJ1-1	TGTGCCAGCAGTTACTCGAGACAGGCCACTGAAGCTTTCTTT	CASSYSRQATEAFF
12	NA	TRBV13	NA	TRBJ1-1	TGTGCCAGCAGCTTGAACAGGATGGAAGCTTTCTTT	CASSLNRMEAFF
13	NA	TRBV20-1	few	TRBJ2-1	TGCAGTGCCGCCCGGGGCCCGGACAATGAGCAGTTCTTC	CSAARGPDNEQFF
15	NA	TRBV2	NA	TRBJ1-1	TGTGCCAGCAGTGAATATGGGGGCCTGAACACTGAAGCTTTCTTT	CASSEYGGLNTEAFF
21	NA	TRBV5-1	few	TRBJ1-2	TGCGCCAGCAGCTTGGAGCTGAGTTTTTCCGGTCGGTGGGGAAAGGCTCGTGGCTACACCTTC	CASSLELSFSGRWGKARGYTF
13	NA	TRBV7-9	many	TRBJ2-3	TGTGCCAGCAGCTTCGGGGGTCCAGATACGCAGTATTTT	CASSFGGPDTQYF
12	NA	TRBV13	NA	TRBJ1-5	TGTGCCAGCAAGAGAGGAAATCAGCCCCAGCATTTT	CASKRGNQPQHF